The 29 T cell receptor beta chains presented below share a single source sample, sequenced in a study of CD8 T cells in Susac syndrome. Random hexamers primed reverse transcription of about 0.5 to 1 ug RNA. TCRdb recomputed calls from the immunoSEQ multiplex PCR reads with MiXCR, one row per CDR3 protein. The sample lists 90,000 or so distinct CDR3 sequences, 90% to 95% occurring once. Sequenced input: CD8+ T cells from PBMCs. Receptor source: a human donor in good health.

The V call is TRBV13, the J call TRBJ2-3, with unresolved D. In germline, CDR1 is PRHDT, CDR2 FYEKMQ (reference sequence). V lost 5 bases and J lost 2, with 8 bases in between. There are 13 residues in the CDR3. The CDR3 protein is CASSPGSTDTQYF. The CDR3 coding sequence is TGTGCCAGCAGCCCCGGGTCCACAGATACGCAGTATTTT.

This rearrangement joins TRBV12-3 or TRBV12-4 to TRBJ1-2; 8 positions agree with TRBD1. The CDR3 has 15 amino acids. The V gene end was trimmed by 1 base and the J gene end by 8 bases; junction bases not matched to a gene: 9. The CDR3 reads CASSLDWTGQRGYTF. The CDR3, as DNA: TGTGCCAGCAGTTTAGATTGGACAGGGCAGAGGGGCTACACCTTC.

This clonotype was observed a single time. The V call is TRBV5-1, the J call TRBJ1-1; no definite D call. Trimming left V 5 bases short and J 4 bases short, with 12 bases between. Germline-derived CDR1 and CDR2 are SGHRS and YFSETQ. There are 13 residues in the CDR3. The CDR3 here is CASRPMVSTEAFF. In DNA form, the CDR3 reads TGCGCCAGCAGACCAATGGTGAGCACTGAAGCTTTCTTT.

The chain employs TRBV15 and TRBJ1-2; TRBD1 matches at 8 bases. Trimming took 8 bases from V and 3 from J; bases not matched to a gene: 5. Germline CDR1 is LNHNV and CDR2 is YYDKDF (reference sequence). CDR3 length equals 13 residues. The CDR3 nucleotides read TGTGCCACCTATTCGACAGGGGACTATGGCTACACCTTC. This encodes CATYSTGDYGYTF.

The chain links TRBV19 to TRBJ2-5, with 7 bases that match TRBD2. The V segment lost 6 bases and the J segment 1 base; nucleotides outside the gene matches: 5. From germline, CDR1 is LNHDA and CDR2 SQIVND (reference sequence). This CDR3 has 14 amino acids. The CDR3 loop is CASSSSGRQETQYF. CDR3 coding DNA: TGTGCCAGTAGCTCTAGCGGCCGCCAAGAGACCCAGTACTTC.

The gene calls are TRBV29-1 and TRBJ1-2; 7 bases match TRBD1. The CDR3 loop spans 11 amino acids. The germline gives CDR1 SQVTM, CDR2 ANQGSEA. V trimming: 7 bases; J trimming: 7 bases; junction bases outside the gene matches: 6. The CDR3 loop is CSASDRAGYTF. CDR3 coding DNA: TGCAGCGCCTCAGACAGGGCTGGCTACACCTTC.

The chain combines TRBV6-5 with TRBJ1-1; 11 positions agree with TRBD1. This CDR3 contains 15 residues. The germline V gene has CDR1 MNHEY and CDR2 SVGAGI. The junction had 7 bases not matched to a gene; V was cut back by 6 bases and J by 4 bases. The CDR3 DNA sequence: TGTGCCAGCAGCCCCGGACAGGGGGCGGTCACTGAAGCTTTCTTT. Translation: CASSPGQGAVTEAFF.

The chain uses TRBV20-1 and TRBJ1-1, with D hard to call. Trimming removed 3 bases from V and 0 bases from J, with 11 bases in between. Germline V gene lookup returns CDR1 DFQATT and CDR2 SNEGSKA (reference sequence). The CDR3 has 14 residues. In nucleotides, the CDR3 is TGCAGTGCTAGCCGGCCAGAGATGAACACTGAAGCTTTCTTT. Protein: CSASRPEMNTEAFF.

The V and J genes are TRBV6-5 and TRBJ2-5; TRBD1 matches at 9 bases. J was trimmed by 2 bases and V by 2 bases; bases with no gene match: 6. Germline CDR1 and CDR2: MNHEY and SVGAGI. This CDR3 region has 16 residues. The DNA of the CDR3 is TGTGCCAGCAGTTACGGACAGGGGCGGAGACAAGAGACCCAGTACTTC. Translated: CASSYGQGRRQETQYF.

The genes are TRBV6-5 and TRBJ1-5, with a weak D call TRBD1 (6 bases). Germline CDR1 reads MNHEY; CDR2 reads SVGAGI. V was cut by 5 bases and J by 11 bases, with 19 bases left in between. The CDR3 covers 14 residues. Here the CDR3 reads CASSTWGPQGAQHF. CDR3 DNA sequence: TGTGCCAGCAGTACATGGGGGCCCCAAGGAGCCCAGCATTTT.

The genes are TRBV9 and TRBJ1-2; D is uncertain. Trimming cost V 5 bases and J 3 bases, with 11 bases left between them. This CDR3 contains 13 residues. The V gene's germline CDR1 is SGDLS and CDR2 YYNGEE. This chain's CDR3 is CASRGQEDYGYTF. The CDR3 DNA sequence: TGTGCCAGCAGGGGCCAAGAGGACTATGGCTACACCTTC.

CDR3 region: CASSVGGGGPGELFF. The CDR3 nucleotides are TGTGCCAGCAGCGTAGGTGGGGGGGGGCCCGGGGAGCTGTTTTTT. The gene calls are TRBV9 and TRBJ2-2; perhaps TRBD2 as D (7 bases). V was trimmed by 0 bases and J by 6 bases, leaving 12 bases between them. From germline, CDR1 is SGDLS and CDR2 YYNGEE. The CDR3 has 15 amino acids.

The V gene is TRBV6-5, the J gene TRBJ1-2; the match to TRBD1 covers 7 bases. The V segment lost 8 bases and the J segment 6 bases; nucleotides outside the gene matches: 9. In germline, CDR1 is MNHEY, CDR2 SVGAGI. This CDR3 spans 13 amino acids. The DNA of the CDR3 is TGTGCCAGCCAGGGGGGGGTTTTGAATGGCTACACCTTC. This translates into CASQGGVLNGYTF.

In this sample, this clonotype turned up once. The gene calls are TRBV6-1 and TRBJ1-1; tentatively, D is TRBD1 (5 bases). The V end lost 6 bases, the J end lost 7 bases, and 15 bases lay between the germline ends. Germline V gene lookup returns CDR1 MNHNS and CDR2 SASEGT. The CDR3 runs 13 residues. The CDR3 sequence is CASSFGTFGEAFF. For the CDR3, the DNA is TGTGCCAGCAGCTTCGGGACGTTTGGTGAAGCTTTCTTT.

The V and J genes are TRBV5-6 and TRBJ2-7, with D uncertain. CDR3 length equals 12 residues. In germline, CDR1 is SGHDT, CDR2 YYEEEE. Trimming removed 5 bases at V and 1 base at J, with 7 bases between. The CDR3 is CASSFGSYEQYF. CDR3 sequence (DNA): TGTGCCAGCAGTTTCGGGTCCTACGAGCAGTACTTC.

The chain recombines TRBV30 with TRBJ1-6, with 8 nucleotides matching TRBD1. CDR3 length: 15 amino acids. CDR1 is GTSNPN, CDR2 SVGIG, per germline (reference sequence). Trimming took 2 bases from V and 7 from J; bases not matched to a gene: 7. For the CDR3, the DNA is TGTGCCTGGAGTCCTAGGACAGGGTGGAATTCACCCCTCCACTTT. Protein sequence: CAWSPRTGWNSPLHF.

The chain recombines TRBV29-1 with TRBJ1-6; D uncertain. Germline V lookup: CDR1 SQVTM, CDR2 ANQGSEA. The CDR3 has 12 residues. Trimming took off 6 bases at V and 7 bases at J, with 10 bases between the two ends. Here the CDR3 DNA reads TGCAGCGTCGCAGACGGAAATTCACCCCTCCACTTT. Translation: CSVADGNSPLHF.

V usage is TRBV5-6 and J usage is TRBJ2-1; no firm D call. The CDR3 consists of 13 residues. The V end lost 2 bases, the J end lost 3 bases, and 6 bases lay between the germline ends. Germline V gene lookup returns CDR1 SGHDT and CDR2 YYEEEE. In DNA form, the CDR3 reads TGTGCCAGCAGCTTCCAATTCTACAATGAGCAGTTCTTC. It is translated as CASSFQFYNEQFF.

V gene TRBV2 combines with J gene TRBJ1-1, with D uncertain. This CDR3 is 13 amino acids long. Germline-derived CDR1 and CDR2 are SNHLY and FYNNEI. The V end lost 5 bases, the J end lost 1 base, and 8 bases lay between the germline ends. The CDR3 DNA reads TGTGCCAGCAGTACAAAATCGAACACTGAAGCTTTCTTT. Translating gives CASSTKSNTEAFF.

The V call is TRBV25-1, the J call TRBJ2-3; possibly TRBD2 for D (5 bases). Deletions cut 4 bases from V and 2 bases from J, with 16 bases between. Germline-derived CDR1 and CDR2 are MGHDK and SYGVNS. The CDR3 contains 16 residues. In DNA form, the CDR3 reads TGTGCCAGCAGTGCCGCGTTTGAGGGCCACACAGATACGCAGTATTTT. Amino acids: CASSAAFEGHTDTQYF.

This clonotype has only one observation. J is TRBJ2-5 and V is TRBV19; either TRBD1 or TRBD2 may supply D (6 bases each). Trimming took 1 base from V and 4 from J, leaving 10 bases between them. The CDR3 contains 14 residues. The germline V gene has CDR1 LNHDA and CDR2 SQIVND (reference sequence). CDR3 region: CASSIVGGGETQYF. The CDR3 DNA sequence: TGTGCCAGTAGTATAGTAGGGGGAGGAGAGACCCAGTACTTC.

This clonotype was detected only once. This chain joins TRBV25-1 and TRBJ1-1; D not resolved. Trimming removed 4 bases from V and 6 bases from J, with 9 bases in between. Per germline, CDR1 MGHDK and CDR2 SYGVNS. The CDR3 consists of 12 residues. CDR3 region: CASSASDAEAFF. CDR3 coding DNA: TGTGCCAGCAGTGCCTCTGACGCTGAAGCTTTCTTT.

This clonotype was detected a few times. The V call is TRBV7-9, the J call TRBJ2-1; 8 nucleotides align to TRBD1. The germline V gene encodes CDR1 SEHNR and CDR2 FQNEAQ (reference sequence). J was trimmed by 8 bases and V by 5 bases; bases with no gene match: 5. The CDR3 covers 13 residues. Here the CDR3 DNA reads TGTGCCAGCAGCCCCGACAGGGGCCATGAGCAGTTCTTC. It is translated as CASSPDRGHEQFF.

In its sample, this clonotype was seen once. The J gene is TRBJ2-5, the V gene TRBV6-2 or TRBV6-3; D ambiguous. The germline V gene encodes CDR1 MNHEY and CDR2 SVGEGT. V shed 1 base and J shed 4 bases, with 10 bases lying between them. CDR3 length: 14 residues. As DNA, the CDR3 is TGTGCCAGCAGTTACTTGGCCCTCGGAGAGACCCAGTACTTC. Its translation: CASSYLALGETQYF.

The chain has TRBV7-9 and TRBJ2-1; D possibly corresponds to TRBD1 (5 bases). The CDR3 runs 14 residues. CDR1 is SEHNR, CDR2 FQNEAQ, per germline (reference sequence). V was cut by 1 base and J by 6 bases, with 10 bases left in between. The CDR3 DNA is TGTGCCAGCAGCTTAGACGCAGGGCTCAATGAGCAGTTCTTC. Translation gives CASSLDAGLNEQFF. The full variable domain, rest sourced from reference TRBV7-9 and TRBJ2-1, is DTGVSQNPRHKITKRGQNVTFRCDPISEHNRLYWYRQTLGQGPEFLTYFQNEAQLEKSRLLSDRFSAERPKGSFSTLEIQRTEQGDSAMYLCASSLDAGLNEQFFGPGTRLTVL.

The V gene is TRBV7-3, the J gene TRBJ2-5; no definite D call. CDR3 size: 13 residues. Germline CDR1 and CDR2: SGHTA and FQGTGA. Trimming took off 1 base at V and 1 base at J, with 4 bases between the two ends. In nucleotides, the CDR3 is TGTGCCAGCAGCTTAAACAGCCAAGAGACCCAGTACTTC. Translated, it gives CASSLNSQETQYF.

The chain couples TRBV14 to TRBJ2-1; the D is unclear. Germline loops: CDR1 SGHDN, CDR2 FVKESK. This CDR3 contains 13 residues. V was trimmed by 1 base and J by 8 bases, leaving 9 bases between them. The CDR3 DNA sequence: TGTGCCAGCAGCCAAGTTACGATTGATGAGCAGTTCTTC. Translating gives CASSQVTIDEQFF.

This chain uses TRBV6-5 with TRBJ2-5; D may be TRBD2 (7 bases). The CDR3 is 15 amino acids. The germline V gene has CDR1 MNHEY and CDR2 SVGAGI. The V end was cut by 10 bases, the J end by 3 bases, with 21 bases between. CDR3 coding DNA: TGTGCCACCTTCCCCTTAAAGGGGGGGAAAGAGACCCAGTACTTC. Translated: CATFPLKGGKETQYF.

This clonotype was recorded only once. The chain combines TRBV27 with TRBJ1-2; the D gene is possibly TRBD1 (5 bases). Between the trimmed V and J ends, which lost 4 bases and 4 bases, there was a span of 7 bases. The CDR3 totals 12 residues. Looked up from germline, CDR1 is MNHEY and CDR2 is SMNVEV (reference sequence). The CDR3 loop reads CASSYGGYGYTF. In nucleotides, the CDR3 is TGTGCCAGCAGTTACGGGGGCTATGGCTACACCTTC.